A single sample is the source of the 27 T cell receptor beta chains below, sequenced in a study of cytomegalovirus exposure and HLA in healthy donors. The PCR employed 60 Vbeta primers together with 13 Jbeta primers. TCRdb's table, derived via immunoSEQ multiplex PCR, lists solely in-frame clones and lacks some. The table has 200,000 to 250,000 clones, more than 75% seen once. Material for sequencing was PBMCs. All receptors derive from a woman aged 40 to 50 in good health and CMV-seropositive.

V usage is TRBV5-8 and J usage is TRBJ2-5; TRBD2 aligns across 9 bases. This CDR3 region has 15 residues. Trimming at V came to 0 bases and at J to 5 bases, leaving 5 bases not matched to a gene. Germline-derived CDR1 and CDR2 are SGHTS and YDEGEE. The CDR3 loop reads CASSLEGLARETQYF. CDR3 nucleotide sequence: TGTGCCAGCAGCTTGGAAGGACTAGCGAGGGAGACCCAGTACTTC.

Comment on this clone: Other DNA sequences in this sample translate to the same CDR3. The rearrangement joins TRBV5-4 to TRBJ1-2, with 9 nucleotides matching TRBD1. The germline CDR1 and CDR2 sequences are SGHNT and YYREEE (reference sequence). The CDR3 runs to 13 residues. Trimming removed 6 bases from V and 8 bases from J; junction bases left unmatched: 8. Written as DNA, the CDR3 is TGTGCCAGCACCATACAGGGGGCGGCCGGCTACACCTTC. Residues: CASTIQGAAGYTF.

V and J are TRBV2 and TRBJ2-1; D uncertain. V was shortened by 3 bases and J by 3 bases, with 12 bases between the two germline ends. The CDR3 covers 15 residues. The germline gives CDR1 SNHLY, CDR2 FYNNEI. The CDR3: CASSDTGEFYNEQFF. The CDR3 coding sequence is TGTGCCAGCAGTGATACCGGAGAGTTCTACAATGAGCAGTTCTTC.

CDR3 nucleotide sequence: TGCGCCAGCAGCTTTTGGGCTAGCGGGAGAAGGGACAATGAGCAGTTCTTC. Its translation is CASSFWASGRRDNEQFF. This chain links TRBV5-1 with TRBJ2-1, with TRBD2 matching over 10 bases. The CDR3 consists of 17 residues. Germline V CDR1 and CDR2: SGHRS, YFSETQ. Trimming at V came to 2 bases and at J to 5 bases, leaving 10 bases not matched to a gene.

CDR3 nucleotide sequence: TGTGCCAGCAGCGTAGGGGCGGGGGGGCCCGCAGATACGCAGTATTTT. This codes for CASSVGAGGPADTQYF. V is TRBV9 and J is TRBJ2-3; 9 nucleotides align to TRBD2. Germline V gives CDR1 SGDLS, CDR2 YYNGEE. V lost 0 bases and J lost 4; bases outside the gene matches: 6. The CDR3 is 16 amino acids.

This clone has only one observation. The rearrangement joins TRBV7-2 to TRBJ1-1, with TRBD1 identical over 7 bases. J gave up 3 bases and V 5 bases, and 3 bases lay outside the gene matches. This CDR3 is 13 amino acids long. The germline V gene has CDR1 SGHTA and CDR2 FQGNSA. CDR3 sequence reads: CASSRGQYTEAFF. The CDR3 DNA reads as TGTGCCAGCAGCAGGGGACAGTACACTGAAGCTTTCTTT.

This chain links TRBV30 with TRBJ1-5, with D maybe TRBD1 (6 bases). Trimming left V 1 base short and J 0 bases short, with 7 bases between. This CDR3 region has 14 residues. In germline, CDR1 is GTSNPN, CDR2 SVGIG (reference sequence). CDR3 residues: CAWSAGASNQPQHF. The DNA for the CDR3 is TGTGCCTGGAGTGCAGGGGCTAGCAATCAGCCCCAGCATTTT.

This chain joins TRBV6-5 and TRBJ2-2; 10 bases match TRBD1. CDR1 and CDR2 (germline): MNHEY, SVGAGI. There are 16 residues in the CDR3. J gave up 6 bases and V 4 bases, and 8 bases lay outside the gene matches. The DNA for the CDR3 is TGTGCCAGCAGTTCCCGGGACAGGGGCCGTGCCGGGGAGCTGTTTTTT. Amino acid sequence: CASSSRDRGRAGELFF.

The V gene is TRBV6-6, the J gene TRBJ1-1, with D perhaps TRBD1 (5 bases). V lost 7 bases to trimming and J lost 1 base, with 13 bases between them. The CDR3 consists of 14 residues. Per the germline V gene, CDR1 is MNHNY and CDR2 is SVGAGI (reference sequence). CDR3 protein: CASTVMQGNTEAFF. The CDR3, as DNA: TGTGCCAGCACCGTGATGCAGGGGAACACTGAAGCTTTCTTT.

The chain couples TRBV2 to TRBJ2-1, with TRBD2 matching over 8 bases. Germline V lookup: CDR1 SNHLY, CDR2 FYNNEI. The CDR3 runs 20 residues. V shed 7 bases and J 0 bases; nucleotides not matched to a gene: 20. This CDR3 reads CASIGTGGGGLRSSYNEQFF. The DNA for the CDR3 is TGTGCCAGCATAGGAACGGGTGGCGGGGGGCTCCGGAGCTCCTACAATGAGCAGTTCTTC.

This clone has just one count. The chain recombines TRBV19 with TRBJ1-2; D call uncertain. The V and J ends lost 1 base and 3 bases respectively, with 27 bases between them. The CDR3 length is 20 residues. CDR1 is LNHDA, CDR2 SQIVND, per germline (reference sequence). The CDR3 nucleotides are TGTGCCAGTAGTATAGTAGGAATCCGGGGATCCGCTTTTTCGCACTATGGCTACACCTTC. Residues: CASSIVGIRGSAFSHYGYTF.

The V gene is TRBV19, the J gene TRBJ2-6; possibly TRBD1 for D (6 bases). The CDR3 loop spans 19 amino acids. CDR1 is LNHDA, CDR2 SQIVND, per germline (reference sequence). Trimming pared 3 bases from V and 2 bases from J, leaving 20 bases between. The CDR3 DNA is TGTGCCAGTAGTATTGACTCAACTACAGGGACGGCTGGGGCCAACGTCCTGACTTTC. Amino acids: CASSIDSTTGTAGANVLTF.

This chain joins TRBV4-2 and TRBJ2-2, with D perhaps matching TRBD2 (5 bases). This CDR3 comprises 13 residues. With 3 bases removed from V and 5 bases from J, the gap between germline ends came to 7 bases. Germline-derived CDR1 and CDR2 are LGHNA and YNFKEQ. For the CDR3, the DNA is TGTGCCAGCAGCCAGGCGGGTACCGGGGAGCTGTTTTTT. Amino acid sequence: CASSQAGTGELFF.

CDR3 DNA: TGTGCCAGCAGCCCGGGAGGGACAGCAAGGGAGCAGTACTTC. It specifies CASSPGGTAREQYF. The gene calls are TRBV7-9 and TRBJ2-7; TRBD2 is a possible D gene (8 bases). Germline assignment: CDR1 SEHNR and CDR2 FQNEAQ (reference sequence). V gave up 5 bases and J gave up 7 bases, with 18 bases separating them. CDR3 size: 14 residues.

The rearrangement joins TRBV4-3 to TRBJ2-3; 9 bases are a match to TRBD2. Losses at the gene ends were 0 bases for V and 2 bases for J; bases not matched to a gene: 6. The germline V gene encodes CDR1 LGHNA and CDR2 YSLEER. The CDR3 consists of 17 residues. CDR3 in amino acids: CASSQETSGSHTDTQYF. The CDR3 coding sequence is TGCGCCAGCAGCCAAGAAACTAGCGGGTCCCACACAGATACGCAGTATTTT.

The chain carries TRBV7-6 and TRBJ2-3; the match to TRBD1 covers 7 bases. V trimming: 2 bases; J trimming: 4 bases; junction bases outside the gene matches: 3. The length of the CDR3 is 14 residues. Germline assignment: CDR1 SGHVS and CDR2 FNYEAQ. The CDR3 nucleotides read TGTGCCAGCAGCTTAAACAGGGGCCCAGATACGCAGTATTTT. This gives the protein CASSLNRGPDTQYF.

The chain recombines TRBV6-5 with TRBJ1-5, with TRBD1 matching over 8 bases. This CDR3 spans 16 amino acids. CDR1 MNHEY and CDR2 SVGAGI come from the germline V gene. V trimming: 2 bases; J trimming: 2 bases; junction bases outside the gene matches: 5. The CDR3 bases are TGTGCCAGCAGTTACCCCGGACAGGGCGGCAATCAGCCCCAGCATTTT. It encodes CASSYPGQGGNQPQHF.

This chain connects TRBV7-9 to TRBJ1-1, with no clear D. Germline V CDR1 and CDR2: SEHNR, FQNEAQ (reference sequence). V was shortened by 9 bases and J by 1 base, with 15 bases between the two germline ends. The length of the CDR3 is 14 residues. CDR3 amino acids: CARSGKARNTEAFF. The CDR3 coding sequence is TGTGCCAGGTCGGGGAAGGCTAGGAACACTGAAGCTTTCTTT.

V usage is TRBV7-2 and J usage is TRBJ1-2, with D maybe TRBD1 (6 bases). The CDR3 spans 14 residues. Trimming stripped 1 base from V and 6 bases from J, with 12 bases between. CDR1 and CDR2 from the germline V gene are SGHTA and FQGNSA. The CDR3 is CASSLGTGRNGYTF. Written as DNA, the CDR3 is TGTGCCAGCAGCTTAGGTACAGGGCGGAATGGCTACACCTTC.

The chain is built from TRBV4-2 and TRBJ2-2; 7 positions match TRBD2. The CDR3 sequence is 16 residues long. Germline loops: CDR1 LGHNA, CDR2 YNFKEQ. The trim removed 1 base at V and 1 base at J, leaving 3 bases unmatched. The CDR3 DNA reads TGTGCCAGCAGCCAAGCGAGCGGGGAGAACACCGGGGAGCTGTTTTTT. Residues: CASSQASGENTGELFF.

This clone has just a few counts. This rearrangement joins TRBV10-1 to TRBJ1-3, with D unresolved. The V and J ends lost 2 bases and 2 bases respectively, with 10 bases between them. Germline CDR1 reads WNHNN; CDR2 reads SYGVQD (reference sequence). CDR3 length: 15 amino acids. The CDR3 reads CASSEGGSAGNTIYF. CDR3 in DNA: TGCGCCAGCAGTGAGGGAGGGAGCGCTGGAAACACCATATATTTT.

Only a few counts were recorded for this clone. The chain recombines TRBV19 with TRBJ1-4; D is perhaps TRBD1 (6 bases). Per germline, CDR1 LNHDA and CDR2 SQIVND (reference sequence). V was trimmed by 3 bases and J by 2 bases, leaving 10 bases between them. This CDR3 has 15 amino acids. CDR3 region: CASSMRGPTNEKLFF. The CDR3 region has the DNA TGTGCCAGTAGTATGCGGGGGCCTACTAATGAAAAACTGTTTTTT. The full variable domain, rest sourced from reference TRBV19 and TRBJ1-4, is DGGITQSPKYLFRKEGQNVTLSCEQNLNHDAMYWYRQDPGQGLRLIYYSQIVNDFQKGDIAEGYSVSREKKESFPLTVTSAQKNPTAFYLCASSMRGPTNEKLFFGSGTQLSVL.

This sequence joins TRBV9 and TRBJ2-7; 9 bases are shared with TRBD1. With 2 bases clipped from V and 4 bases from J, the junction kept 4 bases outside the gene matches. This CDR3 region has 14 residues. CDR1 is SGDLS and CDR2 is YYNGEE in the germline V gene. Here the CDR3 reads CASSVRQGGYEQYF. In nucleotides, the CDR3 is TGTGCCAGCAGCGTCCGACAGGGGGGGTACGAGCAGTACTTC. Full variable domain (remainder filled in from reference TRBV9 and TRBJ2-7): DSGVTQTPKHLITATGQRVTLRCSPRSGDLSVYWYQQSLDQGLQFLIQYYNGEERAKGNILERFSAQQFPDLHSELNLSSLELGDSALYFCASSVRQGGYEQYFGPGTRLTVT.

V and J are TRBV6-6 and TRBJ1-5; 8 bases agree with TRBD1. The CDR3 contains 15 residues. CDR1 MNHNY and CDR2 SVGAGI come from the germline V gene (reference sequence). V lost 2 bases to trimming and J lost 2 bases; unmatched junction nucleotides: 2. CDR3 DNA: TGTGCCAGCAGTTACCAGGGGGCTGGCAATCAGCCCCAGCATTTT. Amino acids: CASSYQGAGNQPQHF.

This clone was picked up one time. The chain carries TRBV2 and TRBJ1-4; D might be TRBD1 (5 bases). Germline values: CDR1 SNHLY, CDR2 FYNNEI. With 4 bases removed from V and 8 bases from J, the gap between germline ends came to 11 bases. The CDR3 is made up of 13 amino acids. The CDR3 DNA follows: TGTGCCAGCAGTGCTAGGGGTACGGAAAAACTGTTTTTT. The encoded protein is CASSARGTEKLFF. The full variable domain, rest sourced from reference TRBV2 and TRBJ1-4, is EPEVTQTPSHQVTQMGQEVILRCVPISNHLYFYWYRQILGQKVEFLVSFYNNEISEKSEIFDDQFSVERPDGSNFTLKIRSTKLEDSAMYFCASSARGTEKLFFGSGTQLSVL.

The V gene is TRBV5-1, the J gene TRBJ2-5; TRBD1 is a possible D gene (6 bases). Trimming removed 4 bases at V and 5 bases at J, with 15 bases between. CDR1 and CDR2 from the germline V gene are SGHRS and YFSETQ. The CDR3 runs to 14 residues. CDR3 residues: CASSTARGTETQYF. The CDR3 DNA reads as TGCGCCAGCAGCACTGCTAGGGGGACGGAGACCCAGTACTTC.

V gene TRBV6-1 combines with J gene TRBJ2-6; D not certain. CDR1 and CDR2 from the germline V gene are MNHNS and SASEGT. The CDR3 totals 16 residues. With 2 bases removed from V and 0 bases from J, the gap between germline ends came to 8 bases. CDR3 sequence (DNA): TGTGCCAGCAGTGAACCGTCGGTCTCTGGGGCCAACGTCCTGACTTTC. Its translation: CASSEPSVSGANVLTF.